These 30 T cell receptor beta chains originate from one sample sequenced in a study of identical twins. MiXCR, applied by TCRdb to the 5' RACE reads, yields one record per CDR3 protein. The table lists around 250,000 distinct CDR3 sequences, 9.5% to 15% of them singletons. The sample also formed part of further work on yellow fever vaccine responses in identical twins.

Sequencing was carried out using memory (CD45RO+) T cells sorted from blood. The receptor source for this set is a woman aged 18 to 35 in good health.

The rearrangement joins TRBV2 to TRBJ2-3; the match to TRBD2 covers 7 bases. The CDR3 sequence is 14 residues long. CDR1 is SNHLY, CDR2 FYNNEI, per germline. V trimming: 3 bases; J trimming: 5 bases; junction bases outside the gene matches: 5. The CDR3 sequence: CASSEVQRGDTQYF. In DNA form, the CDR3 reads TGTGCCAGCAGTGAGGTTCAGCGGGGAGATACGCAGTATTTT.

This chain links TRBV6-2 or TRBV6-3 with TRBJ1-2, with D possibly TRBD1 on 5 matching bases. The CDR3 covers 11 residues. Germline-derived CDR1 and CDR2 are MNHEY and SVGEGT. V lost 7 bases and J 10 bases, leaving 13 bases between the germline ends. CDR3 nucleotides: TGTGCCAGCACTGAGAAGGGGACCTACACCTTC. This gives the protein CASTEKGTYTF.

This clonotype has ten or more counts. The V gene is TRBV20-1, the J gene TRBJ2-3; 11 nucleotides match TRBD2. Germline loops: CDR1 DFQATT, CDR2 SNEGSKA (reference sequence). J lost 0 bases, V lost 6 bases, and 5 bases had no gene match. This CDR3 is built from 15 residues. DNA for the CDR3: TGCAGTGCAAGACTAGCGGGACGAAGCACAGATACGCAGTATTTT. Protein sequence: CSARLAGRSTDTQYF.

V is TRBV7-8 and J is TRBJ2-7, with 10 bases identical to TRBD2. Losses at the gene ends were 5 bases for V and 2 bases for J; bases not matched to a gene: 12. Germline V gene lookup returns CDR1 SGHVS and CDR2 FQNEAQ. CDR3 length equals 17 residues. The CDR3 protein is CASSHRKAGGPAYEQYF. CDR3 DNA sequence: TGTGCCAGCAGCCATAGAAAAGCGGGAGGGCCAGCCTACGAGCAGTACTTC.

The sample holds many counts of this clonotype. V usage is TRBV9 and J usage is TRBJ2-5; D perhaps matches TRBD2 (6 bases). Deletions cut 4 bases from V and 5 bases from J, with 15 bases between. This CDR3 spans 14 amino acids. Germline CDR1 and CDR2: SGDLS and YYNGEE. The CDR3 reads CASSSYGGWETQYF. CDR3 DNA sequence: TGTGCCAGCAGCTCCTACGGGGGATGGGAGACCCAGTACTTC.

There are a few counts of this clonotype. The chain employs TRBV30 and TRBJ2-7, with TRBD2 matching over 7 bases. Germline V gene lookup returns CDR1 GTSNPN and CDR2 SVGIG (reference sequence). The CDR3 covers 14 residues. Trimming at V came to 2 bases and at J to 5 bases, leaving 9 bases not matched to a gene. The CDR3 DNA reads TGTGCCTGGAGTAAGGGGAGCGGGACCCACGAGCAGTACTTC. Translated, it gives CAWSKGSGTHEQYF.

This chain connects TRBV9 to TRBJ1-4; possibly TRBD1 for D (5 bases). Per the germline V gene, CDR1 is SGDLS and CDR2 is YYNGEE. V was pared by 5 bases and J by 7 bases, with 9 bases between. The CDR3 is 12 residues long. CDR3 DNA sequence: TGTGCCAGCAGTGATGACAGTGAAAAACTGTTTTTT. Protein sequence: CASSDDSEKLFF.

This clonotype turned up a few times. The genes are TRBV7-2 and TRBJ2-2; 7 bases fit TRBD2. This CDR3 has 14 residues. J gave up 1 base and V 8 bases, and 4 bases lay outside the gene matches. Germline CDR1 SGHTA, CDR2 FQGNSA. The CDR3 DNA reads TGTGCCAGCCAAGCGGGGAAGAACACCGGGGAGCTGTTTTTT. Translated: CASQAGKNTGELFF. Looking up the rest from reference TRBV7-2 and TRBJ2-2 gives the full variable domain: GAGVSQSPSNKVTEKGKDVELRCDPISGHTALYWYRQSLGQGLEFLIYFQGNSAPDKSGLPSDRFSAERTGGSVSTLTIQRTQQEDSAVYLCASQAGKNTGELFFGEGSRLTVL.

This clonotype has ten or more counts. J is TRBJ2-7 and V is TRBV28, with 8 bases identical to TRBD1. Germline V lookup: CDR1 MDHEN, CDR2 SYDVKM. With 6 bases clipped from V and 3 bases from J, the junction kept 1 base outside the gene matches. The length of the CDR3 is 12 residues. Here the CDR3 DNA reads TGTGCCAGCAGACAGGGGGTCTACGAGCAGTACTTC. Amino acids: CASRQGVYEQYF.

The rearrangement links TRBV7-2 to TRBJ2-3, with D tentatively TRBD2 (5 bases). Germline CDR1 SGHTA, CDR2 FQGNSA. Trimming shortened V by 2 bases and J by 2 bases, and 11 bases separated the two germline ends. The CDR3 contains 15 residues. The CDR3 loop reads CASSLSPGFTDTQYF. CDR3 sequence (DNA): TGTGCCAGCAGCTTATCGCCGGGGTTCACAGATACGCAGTATTTT.

The rearrangement uses TRBV11-2 and TRBJ2-7; D may be TRBD2 (6 bases). Trimming took off 0 bases at V and 2 bases at J, with 11 bases between the two ends. CDR1 and CDR2 from the germline V gene are SGHAT and FQNNGV. CDR3 size: 15 residues. The CDR3 spells CASSLDGGKTYEQYF. The DNA for the CDR3 is TGTGCCAGCAGCTTAGATGGGGGGAAAACCTACGAGCAGTACTTC.

In its sample, this clonotype was seen a few times. One end of the junction varies from germline; a read error may be responsible. This sequence joins TRBV7-7 and TRBJ2-7, with 8 nucleotides matching TRBD1. Germline V gives CDR1 SSHAT, CDR2 FNYEAQ (reference sequence). CDR3 size: 13 residues. CDR3 bases: TGTGCTAGCAGCAAAGACAGGGGATTTGAGCAGTACTTC. It translates to CASSKDRGFEQYF.

The rearrangement links TRBV6-5 to TRBJ1-5; 7 bases map to TRBD1. This CDR3 region has 14 residues. Germline CDR1 MNHEY, CDR2 SVGAGI. The J segment lost 6 bases and the V segment lost 4 bases, leaving 6 bases of the junction unmatched. The CDR3 spells CASSSDREPQPQHF. The CDR3 region has the DNA TGTGCCAGCAGTTCCGACAGGGAACCTCAGCCCCAGCATTTT.

This clonotype was observed a handful of times. As DNA, the CDR3 is TGTGCCAGCAGCAGCGGGTTGGAGCCAGATACGCAGTATTTT. It specifies CASSSGLEPDTQYF. This chain connects TRBV4-2 to TRBJ2-3, with D possibly matching TRBD2 (6 bases). V lost 5 bases and J 4 bases, leaving 13 bases between the germline ends. This CDR3 spans 14 amino acids. Germline CDR1 is LGHNA and CDR2 is YNFKEQ.

This clonotype came up a few times. The V gene is TRBV6-2 or TRBV6-3, the J gene TRBJ2-1; 10 bases align to TRBD2. This CDR3 has 15 residues. J gave up 3 bases and V 4 bases, and 3 bases lay outside the gene matches. CDR1 is MNHEY, CDR2 SVGEGT, per germline. CDR3 residues: CASSSAGGFYNEQFF. CDR3 nucleotides: TGTGCCAGCAGTTCAGCGGGAGGGTTCTACAATGAGCAGTTCTTC.

The chain couples TRBV20-1 to TRBJ1-4, with 8 bases aligning to TRBD1. With 1 base clipped from V and 8 bases from J, the junction kept 6 bases outside the gene matches. Germline V gene sequence: CDR1 DFQATT, CDR2 SNEGSKA (reference sequence). CDR3 size: 14 residues. The CDR3 region is CSARAATGEEKLFF. CDR3 nucleotide sequence: TGCAGTGCTAGAGCAGCGACAGGGGAGGAAAAACTGTTTTTT.

This chain links TRBV27 with TRBJ2-7; a weak D match, TRBD1 (5 bases). Germline-derived CDR1 and CDR2 are MNHEY and SMNVEV (reference sequence). Trimming removed 2 bases from V and 0 bases from J, with 11 bases in between. The CDR3 loop spans 15 amino acids. CDR3 in amino acids: CASSLSPTGSYEQYF. In nucleotides, the CDR3 is TGTGCCAGCAGTTTAAGTCCTACAGGCTCCTACGAGCAGTACTTC.

The chain joins TRBV29-1 to TRBJ2-2, with D tentatively TRBD1 or TRBD2 (6 bases each). Germline CDR1 is SQVTM and CDR2 is ANQGSEA. The V end was cut by 3 bases, the J end by 6 bases, with 14 bases between. This CDR3 contains 14 residues. The CDR3, as DNA: TGCAGCGTTGAGAAGGGGGGCAACGCCGGGGAGCTGTTTTTT. Amino acid sequence: CSVEKGGNAGELFF.

This clonotype was counted between two and nine times. The CDR3 coding sequence is TGTGCCAGCAAAGGACAGGGCGGGGCTAATGAAAAACTGTTTTTT. As protein: CASKGQGGANEKLFF. The chain is built from TRBV6-1 and TRBJ1-4; 8 bases agree with TRBD1. V gave up 7 bases and J gave up 3 bases; unmatched junction bases: 7. The CDR3 is 15 residues long. CDR1 is MNHNS and CDR2 is SASEGT in the germline V gene.

The sample holds a few counts of this clonotype. The V and J genes are TRBV10-3 and TRBJ2-1; D may be TRBD1 or TRBD2 (5 bases each). Per germline, CDR1 ENHRY and CDR2 SYGVKD. CDR3 length: 15 amino acids. The V and J ends lost 0 bases and 8 bases respectively, with 14 bases between them. The chain's CDR3 is CAISESLQGTDEQFF. For the CDR3, the DNA is TGTGCCATCAGTGAGTCCCTTCAAGGGACGGATGAGCAGTTCTTC.

This clonotype was recorded many times. V and J are TRBV24-1 and TRBJ2-1; 8 nucleotides align to TRBD2. This CDR3 region has 17 residues. Trimming removed 3 bases from V and 0 bases from J; junction bases left unmatched: 6. CDR1 KGHDR and CDR2 SFDVKD come from the germline V gene. CDR3 loop: CATSDPTSGSSYNEQFF. CDR3 DNA: TGTGCCACCAGTGATCCCACTAGCGGCAGCTCCTACAATGAGCAGTTCTTC.

This clonotype was found a few times. This chain uses TRBV3-1 with TRBJ2-5; D possibly corresponds to TRBD1 (5 bases). The germline V and J ends were trimmed by 0 bases and 5 bases, with 13 bases remaining between them. This CDR3 contains 15 residues. Germline CDR1 LGHDT, CDR2 YNNKEL (reference sequence). The CDR3 nucleotides read TGTGCCAGCAGCCAAGAAAGTAGGGGCTGGGAGACCCAGTACTTC. Translated: CASSQESRGWETQYF.

This clonotype showed up many times. The chain uses TRBV3-1 and TRBJ1-1; 8 bases match TRBD1. Germline CDR1 and CDR2: LGHDT and YNNKEL (reference sequence). The V gene end was trimmed by 6 bases and the J gene end by 1 base; junction bases not matched to a gene: 4. The CDR3 contains 14 residues. The CDR3 sequence is CASRNTGGNTEAFF. For the CDR3, the DNA is TGTGCCAGCAGAAACACAGGGGGGAACACTGAAGCTTTCTTT.

This clonotype was found many times. The V gene is TRBV12-3 or TRBV12-4, the J gene TRBJ2-1, with a tentative D call TRBD1 (6 bases). The V end was cut by 7 bases, the J end by 6 bases, with 10 bases between. This CDR3 region has 12 residues. The CDR3 here is CASTGTRNEQFF. The CDR3 DNA reads TGTGCCAGCACCGGGACACGCAATGAGCAGTTCTTC.

The J gene is TRBJ2-1, the V gene TRBV2; 9 bases map to TRBD2. CDR1 SNHLY and CDR2 FYNNEI come from the germline V gene. V shed 3 bases and J 7 bases; nucleotides not matched to a gene: 7. This CDR3 contains 15 residues. The CDR3 DNA sequence: TGTGCCAGCAGTGAGCGGCTAGCGGGACCTAATGAGCAGTTCTTC. Residues: CASSERLAGPNEQFF.

The chain recombines TRBV12-3 or TRBV12-4 with TRBJ2-7; 8 bases match TRBD1. Germline trimming cut 5 bases from V and 0 bases from J; bases unmatched to any gene: 9. This CDR3 is built from 16 residues. The CDR3 here is CASSDKLGQASYEQYF. CDR3 bases: TGTGCCAGCAGTGATAAGCTGGGACAGGCCTCCTACGAGCAGTACTTC.

In its sample, this clonotype ranks as medium-sized (0.01 to 0.1%). This sequence joins TRBV5-1 and TRBJ2-2; 7 positions agree with TRBD1. This CDR3 contains 15 residues. Unmatched junction bases numbered 2, after V lost 0 bases and J lost 3 bases. Germline-derived CDR1 and CDR2 are SGHRS and YFSETQ. CDR3 DNA sequence: TGCGCCAGCAGCTTGGTAGGGGGCGACACCGGGGAGCTGTTTTTT. Residues: CASSLVGGDTGELFF.

This clonotype has at least ten counts. This rearrangement joins TRBV29-1 to TRBJ2-3, with a tentative D call TRBD1 (5 bases). CDR3 length: 15 amino acids. Germline V gene lookup returns CDR1 SQVTM and CDR2 ANQGSEA. V dropped 2 bases and J dropped 3 bases, with 15 bases sitting between them. The CDR3 loop is CSVERQGMRTDTQYF. Written as DNA, the CDR3 is TGCAGCGTTGAACGCCAGGGAATGCGGACAGATACGCAGTATTTT.

This sequence joins TRBV4-1 and TRBJ2-1; 7 bases are shared with TRBD2. This CDR3 is 16 amino acids long. Germline values: CDR1 MGHRA, CDR2 YSYEKL. V gave up 0 bases and J gave up 1 base; unmatched junction bases: 3. The CDR3 region has the DNA TGCGCCAGCAGCCAAGAGGCGGGAGCATCCTACAATGAGCAGTTCTTC. Translated: CASSQEAGASYNEQFF.

This rearrangement joins TRBV20-1 to TRBJ2-7; D not certain. The CDR3 has 14 residues. The germline gives CDR1 DFQATT, CDR2 SNEGSKA (reference sequence). Trimming stripped 0 bases from V and 1 base from J, with 10 bases between. CDR3 protein: CSARDDQTSYEQYF. The CDR3 DNA sequence: TGCAGTGCTAGAGATGACCAGACTTCCTACGAGCAGTACTTC.